The clone carrying this T cell receptor (beta chain) was picked up one time. This record comes from a study of blood T cell repertoires in COVID-19. Across the whole study: PBMCs, B-cell-depleted T cells, or T cells were the source of the cDNA or gDNA that made up the material.

Participant-given clinical history determined each cohort assignment. Assay used: immunoSEQ multiplex PCR; TCRdb lists only in-frame clones, some missing. The data hold around 270,000 clones, with around nine tenths observed a single time. This receptor was identified in a woman in her thirties or forties who had been exposed to COVID-19. Sequenced sample: PBMCs or T cells enriched from blood (not recorded which).

CDR3 in amino acids: CASSLAGRDYEQYV. The CDR3 coding sequence is TGTGCCAGCAGCTTAGCGGGTCGGGACTACGAGCAGTACGTC. The V and J genes are TRBV11-3 and TRBJ2-7; D perhaps matches TRBD2 (5 bases). The CDR3 runs to 14 residues. CDR1 is SGHNT and CDR2 is YENEEA in the germline V gene. Between the trimmed V and J ends, which lost 1 base and 3 bases, there was a span of 10 bases.